These 5 T cell receptor beta chains share one sample of origin, sequenced in a study of identical twins. MiXCR, applied by TCRdb to the 5' RACE reads, yields one record per CDR3 protein. The repertoire has 150,000 or so distinct CDR3 sequences, around 3.4% of them found once; the top ten carry around 8.1%. The sequenced material came from memory T cells sorted from blood. These TCRs come from a young man in good health.

This clonotype was counted many times. The chain carries TRBV12-3 or TRBV12-4 and TRBJ1-5; tentative D call: TRBD1 (6 bases). V shed 1 base and J shed 6 bases, with 13 bases lying between them. The CDR3 is 15 amino acids. Written as DNA, the CDR3 is TGTGCCAGCAGTTTAGGGCGCAGGGGAGTTCAGCCCCAGCATTTT. Protein sequence: CASSLGRRGVQPQHF.

Many counts were recorded for this clonotype. The chain combines TRBV7-2 with TRBJ1-3; TRBD1 matches 7 bases. The CDR3 has 14 amino acids. Germline CDR1 and CDR2: SGHTA and FQGNSA. The V segment lost 4 bases and the J segment 4 bases; nucleotides outside the gene matches: 4. In DNA form, the CDR3 reads TGTGCCAGCAGCTACAGGGGATCCGGAAACACCATATATTTT. This gives the protein CASSYRGSGNTIYF.

This clonotype was observed many times. The rearrangement joins TRBV12-3 or TRBV12-4 to TRBJ1-5; D is unresolved. The CDR3 contains 12 residues. V dropped 3 bases and J dropped 3 bases, with 3 bases sitting between them. The CDR3 coding sequence is TGTGCCAGCAGTTTTGACAATCAGCCCCAGCATTTT. Translating it yields CASSFDNQPQHF.

This clonotype was counted at least ten times. The gene calls are TRBV6-4 and TRBJ2-3, with TRBD2 matching over 10 bases. V was pared by 3 bases and J by 3 bases, with 3 bases of the junction left unmatched. The CDR3 sequence is 15 residues long. Germline-derived CDR1 and CDR2 are MRHNA and SNTAGT. The DNA for the CDR3 is TGTGCCAGCAGTGAAACTAGCGGGACGACAGATACGCAGTATTTT. It specifies CASSETSGTTDTQYF.

The sample holds many counts of this clonotype. The V call is TRBV5-5, the J call TRBJ2-1; TRBD2 might be the D (6 bases). CDR1 is SGHKS and CDR2 is YYEKEE in the germline V gene (reference sequence). With 0 bases removed from V and 0 bases from J, the gap between germline ends came to 10 bases. The CDR3 is 16 residues long. The CDR3 DNA sequence: TGTGCCAGCAGCTTGGCGGGGGTCAGCTCCTACAATGAGCAGTTCTTC. It yields the protein CASSLAGVSSYNEQFF.